This passage covers 23 T cell receptor beta chains from one sample sequenced in a study of blood T cell repertoires in COVID-19. Clones were read by immunoSEQ multiplex PCR, and TCRdb kept only the in-frame ones, dropping some. The top ten clones hold approximately 7.9% of a sample with a few hundred thousand clones, almost 85% of them seen once. Material: peripheral blood. All receptors derive from a human donor in a cohort sampled during active COVID-19.

V and J are TRBV3-1 (or the pseudogene TRBV3-2) and TRBJ2-2, with D perhaps TRBD1 (6 bases). Germline CDR1 and CDR2: LGHDT and YNNKEL (reference sequence). The length of the CDR3 is 15 residues. Trimming pared 4 bases from V and 2 bases from J, leaving 11 bases between. CDR3 sequence reads: CASSRGQPNTGELFF. CDR3 nucleotide sequence: TGTGCCAGCAGCCGAGGACAGCCTAACACCGGGGAGCTGTTTTTT.

The chain employs TRBV6-5 and TRBJ1-3; 8 bases are a match to TRBD1. Unmatched junction bases numbered 12, after V lost 4 bases and J lost 10 bases. CDR3 length equals 15 residues. Per germline, CDR1 MNHEY and CDR2 SVGAGI. The CDR3 region is CASSSDRENVQTIYF. The CDR3 DNA follows: TGTGCCAGCAGTTCGGACAGGGAGAACGTACAAACCATATATTTT.

As to this clone: One end of the junction does not line up with germline, which may come from a read error. The J gene is TRBJ2-6, the V gene TRBV19; D ambiguous. The CDR3 consists of 15 residues. Germline V gene sequence: CDR1 LNHDA, CDR2 SQIVND (reference sequence). The CDR3 sequence: CASISKTSGPNVLTF. The CDR3 region has the DNA TGTGCCAGTATCTCCAAGACCTCTGGGCCCAACGTCCTGACTTTC.

The chain employs TRBV7-9 and TRBJ2-7, with D possibly TRBD1 on 6 matching bases. This CDR3 has 17 amino acids. Between the trimmed V and J ends, which lost 5 bases and 4 bases, there was a span of 24 bases. In germline, CDR1 is SEHNR, CDR2 FQNEAQ (reference sequence). This CDR3 is CASSDDAGTRAVYEQYF. CDR3 coding DNA: TGTGCCAGCAGCGACGATGCCGGGACAAGGGCGGTGTACGAGCAGTACTTC. Based on the CDR3 plus reference TRBV7-9 and TRBJ2-7, the full variable domain is DTGVSQNPRHKITKRGQNVTFRCDPISEHNRLYWYRQTLGQGPEFLTYFQNEAQLEKSRLLSDRFSAERPKGSFSTLEIQRTEQGDSAMYLCASSDDAGTRAVYEQYFGPGTRLTVT.

This rearrangement joins TRBV27 to TRBJ1-1; TRBD1 matches 8 bases. J lost 6 bases, V lost 7 bases, and 4 bases had no gene match. Per germline, CDR1 MNHEY and CDR2 SMNVEV (reference sequence). The CDR3 is 12 residues long. CDR3 in amino acids: CASNHRGSEAFF. DNA for the CDR3: TGTGCCAGCAATCACAGGGGGTCTGAAGCTTTCTTT.

This chain links TRBV5-1 with TRBJ2-3; 9 bases match TRBD1. Germline trimming cut 4 bases from V and 11 bases from J; bases unmatched to any gene: 2. In germline, CDR1 is SGHRS, CDR2 YFSETQ. This CDR3 has 11 residues. Here the CDR3 reads CASSADRGQYF. The CDR3 DNA reads as TGCGCCAGCAGCGCGGACAGGGGGCAGTATTTT.

The V call is TRBV5-4, the J call TRBJ2-1, with TRBD2 as a possible D gene (6 bases). Germline V lookup: CDR1 SGHNT, CDR2 YYREEE (reference sequence). V dropped 2 bases and J dropped 3 bases, with 15 bases sitting between them. The CDR3 spans 16 residues. The CDR3 spells CASSFGGGGGYNEQFF. For the CDR3, the DNA is TGTGCCAGCAGCTTTGGTGGTGGGGGAGGCTACAATGAGCAGTTCTTC.

The V call is TRBV24-1, the J call TRBJ2-7; a weak D match, TRBD1 (5 bases). The V end was cut by 4 bases, the J end by 4 bases, with 10 bases between. CDR3 length equals 13 residues. Germline lookup yields CDR1 KGHDR and CDR2 SFDVKD. In DNA, the CDR3 is TGTGCCACCAGTGAGCAGGGATGGTACGAGCAGTACTTC. It yields the protein CATSEQGWYEQYF.

This clone was seen a single time. This chain connects TRBV29-1 to TRBJ2-5; D unclear. Trimming removed 4 bases from V and 0 bases from J, with 12 bases in between. Germline V gives CDR1 SQVTM, CDR2 ANQGSEA. The CDR3 contains 14 residues. CDR3 region: CSVGDMTNQETQYF. CDR3 coding DNA: TGCAGCGTTGGCGACATGACGAACCAAGAGACCCAGTACTTC.

This chain links TRBV30 with TRBJ1-2; 10 bases are shared with TRBD1. With V trimmed by 3 bases and J by 5 bases, 3 bases remained unmatched. CDR1 GTSNPN and CDR2 SVGIG come from the germline V gene (reference sequence). This CDR3 has 13 residues. The CDR3 sequence: CAWSGTGEYGYTF. The CDR3 DNA follows: TGTGCCTGGAGCGGGACAGGGGAATATGGCTACACCTTC.

The CDR3, as DNA: TGTGCCAGCAGCCCCTCGAGGACAAAGAACACCGGGGAGCTGTTTTTT. This translates into CASSPSRTKNTGELFF. The rearrangement uses TRBV11-2 and TRBJ2-2; TRBD1 is a possible D gene (5 bases). V lost 5 bases to trimming and J lost 1 base, with 14 bases between them. In germline, CDR1 is SGHAT, CDR2 FQNNGV. The CDR3 totals 16 residues.

This chain links TRBV12-3 or TRBV12-4 with TRBJ2-3; 7 bases map to TRBD2. This CDR3 spans 13 amino acids. V trimming: 6 bases; J trimming: 5 bases; junction bases outside the gene matches: 5. The CDR3 loop reads CASRGGIVDTQYF. The CDR3 DNA follows: TGTGCCAGCAGGGGGGGGATAGTAGATACGCAGTATTTT.

Comments on this clone: Additional DNA sequences in this sample encode the identical CDR3. The rearrangement joins TRBV9 to TRBJ2-3; D is uncertain. The CDR3 has 13 amino acids. Between the trimmed V and J ends, which lost 0 bases and 5 bases, there was a span of 7 bases. Germline-derived CDR1 and CDR2 are SGDLS and YYNGEE. The CDR3 coding sequence is TGTGCCAGCAGCGTAGTGTCCGGAGATACGCAGTATTTT. It codes for CASSVVSGDTQYF.

This clone was recorded once. V is TRBV10-3 and J is TRBJ1-5; D is uncertain. The CDR3 has 13 residues. Trimming stripped 7 bases from V and 4 bases from J, with 11 bases between. CDR1 is ENHRY, CDR2 SYGVKD, per germline. The CDR3 nucleotides are TGTGCCATCACCCCTGGGCCGAATCAGCCCCAGCATTTT. Its translation: CAITPGPNQPQHF.

The genes are TRBV7-9 and TRBJ1-1; D is unresolved. Germline CDR1 reads SEHNR; CDR2 reads FQNEAQ (reference sequence). The CDR3 consists of 13 residues. The ends were cut back, 8 bases at V and 2 bases at J, with 12 bases in the middle. The CDR3 nucleotides read TGTGCCAGCCACCGCAATAGTAACACTGAAGCTTTCTTT. Its translation is CASHRNSNTEAFF.

The chain is built from TRBV5-5 and TRBJ1-2; no definite D call. The CDR3 is made up of 16 amino acids. Deletions cut 0 bases from V and 0 bases from J, with 12 bases between. Germline CDR1 reads SGHKS; CDR2 reads YYEKEE (reference sequence). CDR3 region: CASSLGGFGPNYGYTF. In DNA form, the CDR3 reads TGTGCCAGCAGCTTGGGAGGGTTTGGGCCTAACTATGGCTACACCTTC.

The chain employs TRBV27 and TRBJ2-7, with a tentative D call TRBD1 (6 bases). The CDR3 has 17 amino acids. Germline V CDR1 and CDR2: MNHEY, SMNVEV (reference sequence). Trimming removed 6 bases from V and 2 bases from J, with 23 bases in between. Here the CDR3 DNA reads TGTGCCAGCAGCTTGAGCGGACCGGGACAAGGTCCCTACGAGCAGTACTTC. It specifies CASSLSGPGQGPYEQYF.

The CDR3 sequence is CASSPGGPNTEAFF. CDR3 sequence (DNA): TGTGCCAGCAGTCCCGGGGGACCGAACACTGAAGCTTTCTTT. The V gene is TRBV7-9, the J gene TRBJ1-1; tentative D call: TRBD1 (5 bases). V was cut by 6 bases and J by 1 base, with 12 bases left in between. From germline, CDR1 is SEHNR and CDR2 FQNEAQ (reference sequence). CDR3 length: 14 amino acids.

V gene TRBV10-3 combines with J gene TRBJ1-5; unclear D gene. V was shortened by 0 bases and J by 0 bases, with 9 bases between the two germline ends. The germline V gene has CDR1 ENHRY and CDR2 SYGVKD. There are 16 residues in the CDR3. Written as DNA, the CDR3 is TGTGCCATCAGTGAGTCTAGAGGGAGTAGCAATCAGCCCCAGCATTTT. Protein sequence: CAISESRGSSNQPQHF.

A remark on this clone: One end of the junction varies from germline; a read error may be responsible. The V call is TRBV5-1, the J call TRBJ1-4, with TRBD1 matching 11 bases. The CDR3 consists of 15 residues. The germline V gene has CDR1 SGHRS and CDR2 YFSETQ. CDR3 sequence: CARSLAGTGGQKLFF. CDR3 sequence (DNA): TGCGCCCGCAGCTTGGCCGGGACAGGGGGGCAAAAACTGTTTTTT. Complete variable domain (other parts from reference TRBV5-1 and TRBJ1-4): KAGVTQTPRYLIKTRGQQVTLSCSPISGHRSVSWYQQTPGQGLQFLFEYFSETQRNKGNFPGRFSGRQFSNSRSEMNVSTLELGDSALYLCARSLAGTGGQKLFFGSGTQLSVL.

This clone occurred once. This chain connects TRBV18 to TRBJ1-1, with D hard to call. The CDR3 length is 15 residues. V was clipped by 2 bases and J by 5 bases, with 15 bases between them. Germline V CDR1 and CDR2: KGHSH, LQKENI. The DNA for the CDR3 is TGTGCCAGCTCACCATCCTATTTGGGGAGGACTGAAGCTTTCTTT. It translates to CASSPSYLGRTEAFF.

V usage is TRBV5-1 and J usage is TRBJ1-3, with 11 bases identical to TRBD1. Germline V gene data show CDR1 as SGHRS and CDR2 as YFSETQ. The CDR3 totals 16 residues. The ends lost 2 bases at V and 4 bases at J; junction bases unmatched: 5. The CDR3 region is CASSFRTGGPGNTIYF. The DNA for the CDR3 is TGCGCCAGCAGCTTTAGGACAGGGGGCCCAGGAAACACCATATATTTT.

The rearrangement joins TRBV9 to TRBJ2-1, with TRBD1 identical over 7 bases. V lost 1 base to trimming and J lost 0 bases; unmatched junction nucleotides: 10. Germline assignment: CDR1 SGDLS and CDR2 YYNGEE. This CDR3 comprises 18 residues. The CDR3 sequence is CASSVSPKDRVSYNEQFF. The CDR3 region has the DNA TGTGCCAGCAGCGTATCCCCTAAAGACAGGGTCTCCTACAATGAGCAGTTCTTC.